This record concerns one T cell receptor beta chain sequence. The clone's antigen remains unknown. The record has no base qualities; no much larger clone is one base away. The source of the sample is a study of cytomegalovirus exposure and HLA in healthy donors (dated by TCRdb to 2017 to 2019). Study-level background: According to an earlier analysis of a few hundred of the donors, about 179 million T cells yielded over 100 million unique TCR beta sequences and less than 300 Gb of sequence data. Typing coverage differed by locus: A, B, C, DRB1 and DQB1 were typed in about 620-640 donors, DQA1 in about 500, DPA1 in some 570, and DPB1 in about 450. The aim of the study was to test whether cataloging public T cell receptors could identify signatures of past pathogen exposure. Rather than using new phenotypic data, the later analysis identified candidate immune exposures from TCR beta sequences and from how often those sequences occurred across donors. Among some 410 genotyped donors of the cohort, an average of around 250,000 unique TCR beta nucleotide sequences was sequenced per donor, of which about 20% were non-productive. An early release that covered roughly 600 HLA-typed donors contained about 300 gigabases of sequencing data and tens of millions of unique TCR sequences. Using immunosequencing, the study profiled T cell repertoires from about 650 subjects and related those repertoires to cytomegalovirus serostatus. An earlier analysis of around 580 of the donors used high-throughput TCR beta sequencing to judge whether each TCR beta V gene segment behaved as functional or pseudogenic. Genome-wide SNP genotypes for about 60% of the roughly 670 donors were used in a later genetic analysis, which treated that subset as a discovery cohort. Roughly 5 DR-DQ haplotypes were handled as single units for association and clustering because linkage in the cohort was strong. Among the approximately 400 genotyped donors, approximately 76% belonged to the genetic ancestry cluster associated with self-reported Caucasian donors. HLA typing covered class I and class II loci at four-digit resolution. To predict cytomegalovirus infection status, the study combined high-throughput TCR immunosequencing, statistical association of individual TCRs with disease status, and machine learning. Donor age, sex, ethnicity and CMV serostatus were collected together with the repertoire data. In a later analysis, previously published TCR beta repertoires from 666 donors were re-analyzed and high-resolution HLA genotyping was added so that TCR occurrence patterns could be studied. A separate validation cohort of 100 to 150 different subjects was used in addition to the roughly 670-subject first cohort. All discovery cohort repertoires had been generated on a single sequencing platform. Results the study describes overall, beyond this receptor: Assigning TCR associations to individual alleles was difficult when HLA alleles, especially DR and DQ, strongly co-occurred. According to a later analysis, parvovirus B19, influenza, CMV and Epstein-Barr virus appeared linked to several top co-occurrence clusters. In the study, about 150 TCR beta chains were listed as associated with cytomegalovirus. A later analysis found that HLA-associated TCR beta chains were more clonally expanded and had lower generation probabilities than equally common non-associated chains. Only TCR beta chains were sequenced in this cohort, and the absence of alpha or paired-chain data limited detectable features. A few of the identified cytomegalovirus-associated TCR beta chains were confirmed in vitro to be specific for cytomegalovirus antigens. Across donors, most TCR sequences were observed very rarely, whereas some public TCRs were present in many individuals. In a later genetic analysis, fewer N-insertions in productive TCRs were reported among donors in an Asian-associated ancestry cluster than the 666-donor mean. A later genetic analysis associated a missense DCLRE1C variant with V-gene and J-gene trimming of TCR beta chains, and an independent cohort replicated the association. Some IMGT-functional V segments, including TRBV6-2 and TRBV6-3, could not be distinguished by the 87-base-pair reads and were therefore excluded. The sequencing pipeline was judged likely to have produced a cluster of highly shared sequence variants as a technical artifact. The authors suggested that the approach could potentially be extended to other disease states and immunological phenotypes. Correlated functional status among segregating V segments might be attributable to linkage disequilibrium, but an unknown experimental factor could not be ruled out. A further reported finding was that TCR beta sequences accurately predicted the HLA-A and HLA-B alleles for most subjects in the first cohort. Because counts were too low, about 15 rarely observed V segments, including chromosome 9 orphons, were left out of the earlier analysis of roughly 600 of the donors. The classifier was reported to diagnose cytomegalovirus status with high specificity and sensitivity in both the original and validation cohorts. According to a later analysis, most CMV-associated TCR beta chains appeared to be HLA-restricted, and the HLA associations seemed to be driven largely by CMV exposure. In an earlier analysis of over 550 of the donors, most TCR beta V segments were observed in productive rearrangements about 87% or about 30% of the time, broadly matching IMGT annotations. According to a later analysis, TCR association rates differed among HLA loci, with DRB1 alleles showing the most associated TCRs and HLA-C alleles showing the fewest. HLA typing was unavailable for some donors at each locus, so association tests used only the typed subset. For the cohort, immune exposure information was limited to CMV serostatus. In a later analysis, some 18,000 TCR beta sequences were associated with specific HLA alleles at a false discovery rate of 0.05. Sequencing depth was assumed to be roughly uniform across donors in the presence/absence analyses, though that assumption may not hold.

The cohort was made up of 650 to 700 healthy bone marrow donors. At the time of sampling, every cohort member was nominally healthy, though immune exposures that went unrecorded were likely present. The donor was CMV seropositive and belonged to the group of 250 to 300 seropositive cohort members. Every donor gave a peripheral blood sample, and the peripheral blood mononuclear cells from that sample were used for TCR beta sequencing. The Qiagen DNeasy Blood Extraction Kit was used to extract genomic DNA from the blood cell samples. Trimming leaves V shorter by 3 bases and J shorter by 4 bases, with the junction holding 5 bases beyond the gene matches. According to the germline V gene (reference sequence), CDR1 reads LNHDA and CDR2 reads SQIVND. From its cysteine to its phenylalanine, the CDR3 spans 14 amino acids. Here the CDR3 DNA is all that survives: 42 bases in frame from base 1. The protocol used for the library was the immunoSEQ multiplex PCR assay. For the multiplex PCR, a mixture combining 60 forward primers for TCR Vbeta segments and 13 reverse primers for TCR Jbeta segments was used. A multiplex PCR assay on genomic DNA amplified the CDR3 region of rearranged TCR beta genes. The amplified TCR beta libraries were sequenced on the Illumina HiSeq System as 87-base-pair reads. As for how the authors treated the data: A later analysis tallied roughly 78 million unique TCR beta chains across the 700 or so repertoires, and around 10 million of those chains were shared by two or more donors. Raw reads were error-corrected and collapsed into unique sequences by a nearest-neighbor algorithm in which closely related sequences were merged to remove PCR and sequencing errors. CDR3 sequences were aligned to IMGT reference sequences to assign V, D and J gene segments. For a sequence to be retained, a match of at least six nucleotides was required to both a V gene segment and a J gene segment. Rearrangements were classified as productive when the CDR3 lacked stop codons and remained in frame with V and J, and all other rearrangements were classified as non-productive. Following IMGT convention, CDR3 was defined as the stretch from the second conserved V-encoded cysteine up to the conserved J-encoded phenylalanine. Sequences without an unambiguous match to a single V gene segment were excluded from the earlier analysis of over 500 of the donors. An earlier analysis of 450 to 650 of the donors called V segments functional above 56.7% productive rearrangements and segregating when the between-donor standard deviation exceeded 5%. A statistical classification framework was built for diagnosing cytomegalovirus status from the catalog of TCR beta chain sequences. In a later analysis, TCR nucleotide sequences were compared against IMGT/GENE-DB human TR gene sequences so that V and J genes could be assigned. Using the TCRdist pipeline, a later analysis assigned CDR3 sequences along with most-parsimonious VDJ recombination scenarios. In a later analysis, each TCR beta chain was defined by its CDR3 amino acid sequence together with its V-gene family, and reads lacking a unique V-gene family were excluded. To address suspected cross-contamination and a sequencing artifact, a later analysis removed around 600 highly shared, low-generation-probability nucleotide sequences. For each public chain, a later analysis derived a clonal expansion index from normalized ranks of inferred template counts within each repertoire. Generation probabilities in a later analysis came from a VDJ recombination model fitted to out-of-frame rearrangements, and those results were checked against IGoR. A later analysis scored TCR-TCR, TCR-HLA and TCR-CMV co-occurrence with hypergeometric tests, applying a repertoire-size bias correction to TCR pairs. To estimate false discovery rates, a later analysis permuted the HLA or CMV assignments 20 times. In a later analysis, co-occurring TCRs were grouped using DBSCAN, and TCRdist sequence similarity was added for clustering within HLA-allele-positive subsets. Repertoires with fewer than 30,000 or more than 120,000 public chains, plus five repertoires with anomalous nucleotide sharing, were excluded from co-occurrence clustering. The table was pulled from immuneACCESS by TCRdb, which kept in-frame rearrangements only. Such tables lose some clones; where checked, under half of the loss comes from unresolved V genes, and the rest has no known cause. The D gene and trimming were derived from the DNA, and the V and J assignments and clone size from that table. A total of under 200,000 clones appear in this sample, 81% of them only once. 1.3% of the sample is held by the ten biggest clonotypes.

The V and J segments used are TRBV19 and TRBJ1-2, with 7 central nucleotides matching TRBD1. This clonotype was sampled from a man between 50 and 59 years old in good health and CMV-seropositive. Source material: PBMCs. In nucleotides, the sequence is TGTGCCAGTAGTATCGGGACAGCCGCCTATGGCTACACCTTC. Its product reads: CASSIGTAAYGYTF.